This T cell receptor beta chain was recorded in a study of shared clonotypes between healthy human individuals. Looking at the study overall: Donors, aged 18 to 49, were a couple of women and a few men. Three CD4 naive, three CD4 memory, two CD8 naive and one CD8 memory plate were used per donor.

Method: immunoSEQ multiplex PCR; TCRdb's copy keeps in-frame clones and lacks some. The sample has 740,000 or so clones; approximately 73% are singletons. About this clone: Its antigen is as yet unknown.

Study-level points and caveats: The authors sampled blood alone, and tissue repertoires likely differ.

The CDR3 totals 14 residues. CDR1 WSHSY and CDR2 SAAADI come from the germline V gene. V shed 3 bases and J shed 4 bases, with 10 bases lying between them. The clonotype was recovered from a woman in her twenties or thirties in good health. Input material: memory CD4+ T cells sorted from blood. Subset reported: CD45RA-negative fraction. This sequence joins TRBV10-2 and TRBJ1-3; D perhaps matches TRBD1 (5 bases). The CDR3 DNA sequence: TGCGCCAGCAGTGACTCAGGGAACGGAAACACCATATATTTT. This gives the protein CASSDSGNGNTIYF.